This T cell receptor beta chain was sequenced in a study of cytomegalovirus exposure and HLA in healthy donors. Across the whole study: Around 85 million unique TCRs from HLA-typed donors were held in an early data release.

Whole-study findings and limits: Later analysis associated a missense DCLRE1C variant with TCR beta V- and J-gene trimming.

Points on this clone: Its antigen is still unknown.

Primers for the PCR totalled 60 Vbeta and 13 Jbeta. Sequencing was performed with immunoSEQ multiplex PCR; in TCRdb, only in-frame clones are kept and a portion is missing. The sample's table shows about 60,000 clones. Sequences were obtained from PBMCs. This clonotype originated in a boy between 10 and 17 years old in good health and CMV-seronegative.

The CDR3 spells CASSEGDEQYF. CDR3 nucleotide sequence: TGCGCCAGCAGTGAAGGGGACGAGCAGTACTTC. The rearrangement links TRBV10-2 to TRBJ2-7, with D tentatively TRBD1 (5 bases). From germline, CDR1 is WSHSY and CDR2 SAAADI. Trimming removed 3 bases from V and 5 bases from J, with 5 bases in between. This CDR3 has 11 residues.